Below are 16 T cell receptor beta chains sequenced from a single sample in a study of siplizumab effects on memory and regulatory T cells. Sequencing used immunoSEQ multiplex PCR; TCRdb keeps in-frame clones, though not all of them. Seen here are 100,000 to 120,000 clones, just over 90% observed once, and the top ten hold around 0.29%. Source material: CD4+ T cells sorted from blood. The receptors were sampled from a human donor in good health.

J is TRBJ2-7 and V is TRBV18; 7 positions match TRBD2. After removal of 3 bases from V and 8 bases from J, the junction contained 7 bases not matched to a gene. This CDR3 region has 13 residues. The germline V gene has CDR1 KGHSH and CDR2 LQKENI. In DNA, the CDR3 is TGTGCCAGCTCACCGAAGGACGGGAGGAAGCAGTACTTC. It yields the protein CASSPKDGRKQYF.

This chain connects TRBV29-1 to TRBJ1-4; the D gene is possibly TRBD1 (6 bases). Trimming pared 5 bases from V and 3 bases from J, leaving 10 bases between. Germline V gene data show CDR1 as SQVTM and CDR2 as ANQGSEA. CDR3 length: 13 residues. The CDR3 protein is CSVTDRSNEKLFF. The DNA for the CDR3 is TGCAGCGTTACGGACAGATCTAATGAAAAACTGTTTTTT. The variable domain in full, completed from reference TRBV29-1 and TRBJ1-4, reads SAVISQKPSRDICQRGTSLTIQCQVDSQVTMMFWYRQQPGQSLTLIATANQGSEATYESGFVIDKFPISRPNLTFSTLTVSNMSPEDSSIYLCSVTDRSNEKLFFGSGTQLSVL.

V usage is TRBV28 and J usage is TRBJ2-2; no reliable D call. Germline CDR1 MDHEN, CDR2 SYDVKM. V gave up 1 base and J gave up 7 bases, with 7 bases separating them. The CDR3 runs to 13 residues. Written as DNA, the CDR3 is TGTGCCAGCAGTTTATCAGGAAACGGGGAGCTGTTTTTT. Protein product: CASSLSGNGELFF.

The chain has TRBV10-3 and TRBJ1-6, with TRBD1 identical over 8 bases. The CDR3 totals 19 residues. Germline V gene lookup returns CDR1 ENHRY and CDR2 SYGVKD. V lost 4 bases, J lost 5 bases, and 16 bases stayed unmatched. The CDR3, as DNA: TGTGCCATCAGTGCGATCGGTCGGGGGACAGGACAGAATAATTCACCCCTCCACTTT. It is translated as CAISAIGRGTGQNNSPLHF.

The rearrangement joins TRBV9 to TRBJ2-5; D may be TRBD1 (6 bases). Trimming removed 0 bases from V and 4 bases from J, with 13 bases in between. This CDR3 has 15 amino acids. The germline gives CDR1 SGDLS, CDR2 YYNGEE. CDR3: CASSVGGGAGETQYF. The CDR3 bases are TGTGCCAGCAGCGTAGGTGGGGGCGCAGGAGAGACCCAGTACTTC.

This chain joins TRBV7-2 and TRBJ1-4, with a tentative D call TRBD1 (6 bases). Trimming cost V 4 bases and J 0 bases, with 9 bases left between them. CDR1 is SGHTA, CDR2 FQGNSA, per germline. The CDR3 spans 15 residues. The CDR3 DNA sequence: TGTGCCAGCAGCTCGGACAGACCAACTAATGAAAAACTGTTTTTT. This translates into CASSSDRPTNEKLFF.

The gene calls are TRBV2 and TRBJ1-2, with TRBD1 as a possible D gene (6 bases). Germline CDR1 reads SNHLY; CDR2 reads FYNNEI. This CDR3 is built from 12 residues. Deletions cut 6 bases from V and 4 bases from J, with 9 bases between. The CDR3 DNA follows: TGTGCCAGCAGGAGGGGGACCTATGGCTACACCTTC. This encodes CASRRGTYGYTF. Together with reference TRBV2 and TRBJ1-2, the CDR3 gives the full variable domain: EPEVTQTPSHQVTQMGQEVILRCVPISNHLYFYWYRQILGQKVEFLVSFYNNEISEKSEIFDDQFSVERPDGSNFTLKIRSTKLEDSAMYFCASRRGTYGYTFGSGTRLTVV.

This chain uses TRBV16 with TRBJ1-3; D unresolved. The ends were cut back, 0 bases at V and 2 bases at J, with 11 bases in the middle. Germline V lookup: CDR1 KGHSY, CDR2 FQNENV. CDR3 length: 16 residues. CDR3: CASSQSAVEPGNTIYF. The DNA for the CDR3 is TGTGCCAGCAGCCAATCGGCCGTTGAGCCTGGAAACACCATATATTTT.

This clone is a singleton in its sample. The J gene is TRBJ2-2, the V gene TRBV6-1; D is unclear. V was pared by 4 bases and J by 1 base, with 10 bases between. Germline V CDR1 and CDR2: MNHNS, SASEGT. This CDR3 comprises 15 residues. The CDR3 loop is CASSGWGVNTGELFF. The CDR3 DNA is TGTGCCAGCAGTGGGTGGGGTGTGAACACCGGGGAGCTGTTTTTT.

This rearrangement joins TRBV18 to TRBJ2-1, with 10 bases lining up with TRBD1. In germline, CDR1 is KGHSH, CDR2 LQKENI. The CDR3 sequence is 15 residues long. Trimming at V came to 2 bases and at J to 3 bases, leaving 1 base not matched to a gene. CDR3 bases: TGTGCCAGCTCACCAAGGACAGGGGGCTACAATGAGCAGTTCTTC. Translated: CASSPRTGGYNEQFF.

This rearrangement joins TRBV19 to TRBJ2-2; D is undetermined. V lost 8 bases, J lost 6 bases, and 13 bases lay in between. Germline lookup yields CDR1 LNHDA and CDR2 SQIVND (reference sequence). This CDR3 is built from 13 residues. The CDR3 loop reads CASSSGWAGELFF. The CDR3 bases are TGTGCCAGTTCGAGTGGATGGGCCGGGGAGCTGTTTTTT.

The table lists this clone with a count of one. This sequence joins TRBV5-1 and TRBJ2-3; D may be TRBD1 or TRBD2 (6 bases each). Germline V gene sequence: CDR1 SGHRS, CDR2 YFSETQ. V lost 4 bases, J lost 2 bases, and 14 bases lay in between. CDR3 size: 15 residues. This CDR3 is CASSGGPGDTDTQYF. The CDR3 DNA reads TGCGCCAGCAGCGGGGGGCCAGGAGACACAGATACGCAGTATTTT.

The gene calls are TRBV28 and TRBJ1-5; perhaps TRBD1 as D (5 bases). This CDR3 is 15 amino acids long. Trimming removed 5 bases at V and 1 base at J, with 12 bases between. The V gene's germline CDR1 is MDHEN and CDR2 SYDVKM. DNA for the CDR3: TGTGCCAGCAGTAGACGGGGGGGGAGCAATCAGCCCCAGCATTTT. This translates into CASSRRGGSNQPQHF.

The sample holds one count of this clone. The chain carries TRBV18 and TRBJ2-1, with TRBD1 identical over 10 bases. CDR1 is KGHSH, CDR2 LQKENI, per germline. The CDR3 covers 16 residues. With V trimmed by 4 bases and J by 8 bases, 11 bases remained unmatched. The DNA for the CDR3 is TGTGCCAGCTCACGCCCCCCGGGACAGGGGTACTATGAGCAGTTCTTC. As protein: CASSRPPGQGYYEQFF.

V usage is TRBV7-2 and J usage is TRBJ2-1, with TRBD2 matching 13 bases. Germline CDR1 and CDR2: SGHTA and FQGNSA. V shed 5 bases and J 5 bases; nucleotides not matched to a gene: 6. The CDR3 has 16 residues. CDR3 residues: CASSPEGTSGNNEQFF. CDR3 nucleotide sequence: TGTGCCAGCAGCCCAGAGGGGACTAGCGGGAACAATGAGCAGTTCTTC.

V and J are TRBV30 and TRBJ1-5; 8 positions match TRBD1. This CDR3 is built from 12 residues. V was pared by 0 bases and J by 14 bases, with 6 bases of the junction left unmatched. Per germline, CDR1 GTSNPN and CDR2 SVGIG (reference sequence). The CDR3 loop reads CAWSVPGTGEHF. CDR3 nucleotides: TGTGCCTGGAGTGTTCCCGGGACAGGAGAGCATTTT.